The clone carrying this TCR beta chain was seen more than once but under ten times. The antigen remains unidentified. PCR used 60 Vbeta primers and 13 Jbeta primers. The assay was immunoSEQ multiplex PCR, and TCRdb's table has in-frame clones only and misses some. The data hold 95,000 to 150,000 clones, with about three quarters observed a single time. The sample belongs to a study of cytomegalovirus exposure and HLA in healthy donors. Regarding the study as a whole: In the analysis, some V segments, TRBV6-2 and TRBV6-3 included, were excluded as indistinguishable. There were several of the most significant clusters that appeared linked to common viral pathogens in a later analysis.

Germline assignment: CDR1 SGHRS and CDR2 YFSETQ. The CDR3 totals 13 residues. Trimming took 2 bases from V and 5 from J, leaving 10 bases between them. The chain links TRBV5-1 to TRBJ2-5; D unresolved. This receptor was identified in a woman in her thirties or forties in good health and CMV-seronegative. The sequencing sample was made of PBMCs. In DNA form, the CDR3 reads TGCGCCAGCAGCTTAACGGTCGGGGAGACCCAGTACTTC. Translation gives CASSLTVGETQYF.